What follows are 8 T cell receptor beta chains derived from one specimen sequenced in a study of Ad26.COV2.S vaccination and SARS-CoV-2 variants. Treatment described: 15 to 20 received Ad26.COV2.S at low or high dose, single or two shots; about five received placebo; per-sample allocation not given. Material that was analyzed had been drawn on day 63 after the first vaccine or placebo injection. TCRdb's copy holds only in-frame clones and misses some; the assay was immunoSEQ multiplex PCR. The table has hundreds of thousands of clones, 80% to 90% seen once. This specimen was peripheral blood, taken in a trial of Ad26.COV2.S vaccine versus placebo. These receptor sequences come from a person between 18 and 60 years old who received the Ad26.COV2.S COVID-19 vaccine or a placebo.

The gene calls are TRBV28 and TRBJ1-6; TRBD1 aligns across 8 bases. CDR3 size: 21 residues. Losses at the gene ends were 4 bases for V and 0 bases for J; bases not matched to a gene: 17. Germline V gene data show CDR1 as MDHEN and CDR2 as SYDVKM. CDR3: CASSSTGAQAPWNSYNSPLHF. CDR3 DNA sequence: TGTGCCAGCAGTTCGACAGGGGCCCAGGCGCCTTGGAACTCCTATAATTCACCCCTCCACTTT.

V and J are TRBV11-3 and TRBJ2-3; the D is unclear. CDR3 length: 18 residues. Trimming removed 1 base at V and 3 bases at J, with 20 bases between. Germline lookup yields CDR1 SGHNT and CDR2 YENEEA. The chain's CDR3 is CASSLVGFPGDATDTQYF. The CDR3 region has the DNA TGTGCCAGCAGCTTAGTTGGGTTTCCGGGTGATGCGACAGATACGCAGTATTTT.

The rearrangement links TRBV27 to TRBJ1-2, with TRBD1 matching over 9 bases. The V gene end was trimmed by 0 bases and the J gene end by 1 base; junction bases not matched to a gene: 6. Per the germline V gene, CDR1 is MNHEY and CDR2 is SMNVEV (reference sequence). The CDR3 covers 17 residues. DNA of the CDR3: TGTGCCAGCAGTTTATCCGGGACAGGGAATCGTAACTATGGCTACACCTTC. Amino acids: CASSLSGTGNRNYGYTF.

This clone was seen more than once but under ten times. The chain employs TRBV7-8 and TRBJ2-5; D is uncertain. Germline V gives CDR1 SGHVS, CDR2 FQNEAQ. The CDR3 is 13 amino acids. Trimming removed 3 bases from V and 5 bases from J, with 10 bases in between. CDR3 sequence: CASSLGLGETQYF. CDR3 nucleotides: TGTGCCAGCAGCTTGGGTCTGGGGGAGACCCAGTACTTC.

The chain employs TRBV6-6 and TRBJ2-7, with 7 positions matching TRBD1. The junction had 11 bases not matched to a gene; V was cut back by 6 bases and J by 6 bases. Germline-derived CDR1 and CDR2 are MNHNY and SVGAGI (reference sequence). The CDR3 totals 14 residues. The CDR3, as DNA: TGTGCCAGCAGCAAAGACAGGGCTCGGAGCGAGCAGTACTTC. Translation: CASSKDRARSEQYF.

This chain joins TRBV18 and TRBJ2-5; D possibly corresponds to TRBD2 (5 bases). V was pared by 1 base and J by 4 bases, with 16 bases between. The CDR3 length is 16 residues. CDR1 KGHSH and CDR2 LQKENI come from the germline V gene. This CDR3 is CASSPRSPGISETQYF. CDR3 sequence (DNA): TGTGCCAGCTCACCACGCAGTCCGGGGATCTCAGAGACCCAGTACTTC.

This clone was seen more than once but under ten times. The chain combines TRBV5-1 with TRBJ2-7; the match to TRBD2 covers 10 bases. There are 16 residues in the CDR3. Trimming removed 0 bases from V and 1 base from J; junction bases left unmatched: 4. Germline CDR1 SGHRS, CDR2 YFSETQ. CDR3 amino acids: CASSLASGGLSYEQYF. In nucleotides, the CDR3 is TGCGCCAGCAGCTTGGCTAGCGGGGGCCTATCCTACGAGCAGTACTTC. The whole variable domain, filled in from reference TRBV5-1 and TRBJ2-7, reads KAGVTQTPRYLIKTRGQQVTLSCSPISGHRSVSWYQQTPGQGLQFLFEYFSETQRNKGNFPGRFSGRQFSNSRSEMNVSTLELGDSALYLCASSLASGGLSYEQYFGPGTRLTVT.

This chain uses TRBV20-1 with TRBJ1-5; D is undetermined. CDR1 is DFQATT, CDR2 SNEGSKA, per germline (reference sequence). V lost 5 bases, J lost 7 bases, and 9 bases lay in between. The CDR3 runs 11 residues. CDR3 protein: CSALSGQPQHF. CDR3 DNA sequence: TGCAGTGCTCTCAGTGGACAGCCCCAGCATTTT.